This T cell receptor (beta chain) was profiled in a study of T cells in Graves' hyperthyroidism and ophthalmopathy. Study information: It was at initial diagnosis, before any treatment, that peripheral blood was collected.

Diagnoses were established using clinical symptoms, serum thyroxine and TRAb, thyroid ultrasound and orbital computed tomography. The TCR beta CDR3 regions underwent amplification using RNA transcripts as the source. The HTBI primer set was used in a first-round RT-PCR of the TCR CDR3. Using its own MiXCR run on the multiplex PCR reads, TCRdb lists one record per CDR3 protein. This table has some 580,000 distinct CDR3 sequences, 15% to 20% appearing once. Trimming shortened V by 5 bases and J by 0 bases, and 12 bases separated the two germline ends. Germline V gives CDR1 MNHNS, CDR2 SASEGT. The CDR3 length is 15 residues. This clonotype has just a few counts.

The TCR originated in a woman between 40 and 55 years old with Graves' ophthalmopathy. What was sequenced was blood. V gene TRBV6-1 combines with J gene TRBJ2-3; D perhaps matches TRBD2 (6 bases). The CDR3 sequence is CASSWGLPSTDTQYF. The CDR3 bases are TGTGCCAGCAGTTGGGGACTCCCTAGCACAGATACGCAGTATTTT.